Below, 19 T cell receptor beta chains from the same sample are listed, as sequenced in a study of T-cell reconstitution after alpha-beta-depleted transplantation in children. The authors prepared the TCRbeta library with unique molecular identifiers. TCRdb ran MiXCR on the PCR reads and lists one entry per CDR3 protein. There are 300,000 to 400,000 distinct CDR3 sequences in the sample; roughly 16% occur only once, and roughly 41% lies in the top ten. The sample in question was PBMCs, mostly from graft donor cells, obtained 360 days after TCRalphabeta/CD19-depleted stem cell transplant. The origin of the receptors is a male patient under 10 years old who had a stem cell transplant for acute lymphoblastic leukemia, so the T cells may come from the graft donor.

J is TRBJ2-4 and V is TRBV6-5, with 11 bases matching TRBD1. V dropped 4 bases and J dropped 8; count of bases not matched to a gene: 7. The germline gives CDR1 MNHEY, CDR2 SVGAGI. The CDR3 runs to 15 residues. CDR3 bases: TGTGCCAGCAGTTGGACAGGGGGCAGTAACCACATTCAGTACTTC. Translation gives CASSWTGGSNHIQYF.

The gene calls are TRBV4-2 and TRBJ2-7; 11 nucleotides agree with TRBD2. The germline gives CDR1 LGHNA, CDR2 YNFKEQ. The ends lost 4 bases at V and 2 bases at J; junction bases unmatched: 4. There are 15 residues in the CDR3. The CDR3 protein is CASSRDSGRAYEQYF. The CDR3 bases are TGTGCCAGCAGCCGGGATAGCGGGAGGGCCTACGAGCAGTACTTC.

This clonotype was observed a handful of times. The chain combines TRBV6-2 or TRBV6-3 with TRBJ1-4, with D maybe TRBD1 (6 bases). From germline, CDR1 is MNHEY and CDR2 SVGEGT. The V gene lost 2 bases and the J gene lost 6 bases, with 10 bases spanning the gap. The CDR3 runs 14 residues. The CDR3 region has the DNA TGTGCCAGCAGTTACCGGCAGGGGTATGAAAAACTGTTTTTT. The encoded protein is CASSYRQGYEKLFF.

This clonotype has a count of ten or more. This rearrangement joins TRBV6-2 or TRBV6-3 to TRBJ2-1, with 8 bases identical to TRBD2. Per germline, CDR1 MNHEY and CDR2 SVGEGT. V shed 6 bases and J 5 bases; nucleotides not matched to a gene: 9. This CDR3 region has 15 residues. DNA of the CDR3: TGTGCCAGCAGCCGGGAAGCGGGAGCCCACAATGAGCAGTTCTTC. Translating it yields CASSREAGAHNEQFF.

This clonotype was detected a few times. DNA of the CDR3: TGTGCCAGCAGCTTCGGAGACGGGGAGCTGTTTTTT. It translates to CASSFGDGELFF. The V and J genes are TRBV7-8 and TRBJ2-2; D remains ambiguous. With 3 bases removed from V and 7 bases from J, the gap between germline ends came to 6 bases. CDR1 is SGHVS and CDR2 is FQNEAQ in the germline V gene. The CDR3 sequence is 12 residues long.

This clonotype has just a few counts. J is TRBJ1-5 and V is TRBV28, with no clear D. In germline, CDR1 is MDHEN, CDR2 SYDVKM. The length of the CDR3 is 15 residues. The V and J ends lost 3 bases and 5 bases respectively, with 14 bases between them. The CDR3 loop reads CASSFRFEVYQPQHF. Written as DNA, the CDR3 is TGTGCCAGCAGTTTTCGGTTCGAAGTCTATCAGCCCCAGCATTTT. Full variable domain (outside the CDR3, taken from reference TRBV28 and TRBJ1-5): DVKVTQSSRYLVKRTGEKVFLECVQDMDHENMFWYRQDPGLGLRLIYFSYDVKMKEKGDIPEGYSVSREKKERFSLILESASTNQTSMYLCASSFRFEVYQPQHFGDGTRLSIL.

Concerning this clonotype itself: Being one base from a much bigger clone, this may be a read error. The chain joins TRBV6-2 or TRBV6-3 to TRBJ1-1, with D uncertain. Germline CDR1 reads MNHEY; CDR2 reads SVGEGT. The CDR3 runs to 11 residues. The V and J ends lost 5 bases and 1 base respectively, with 2 bases between them. The CDR3 coding sequence is TGTGCCAGCAGTCGGAACACTGAAGCTTTCTTT. Its translation is CASSRNTEAFF.

There are a few counts of this clonotype. This chain links TRBV4-2 with TRBJ2-7; 11 bases agree with TRBD2. CDR1 is LGHNA and CDR2 is YNFKEQ in the germline V gene. V lost 0 bases to trimming and J lost 3 bases; unmatched junction nucleotides: 4. This CDR3 has 16 residues. The CDR3 region has the DNA TGTGCCAGCAGCCAAGATAGCGGGACTAGCGGCTACGAGCAGTACTTC. Its translation: CASSQDSGTSGYEQYF.

This clonotype was observed at least ten times. The junction and the germline gene differ at one end; a read error may be behind it. The J gene is TRBJ1-2, the V gene TRBV28; 7 nucleotides align to TRBD1. This CDR3 is 16 amino acids long. In germline, CDR1 is MDHEN, CDR2 SYDVKM. The CDR3 loop is CASMGFGTAMATVRLF. As DNA, the CDR3 is TGTGCCAGCATGGGCTTCGGGACAGCTATGGCTACAGTACGCCTCTTC.

This clonotype was counted a few times. V and J are TRBV7-2 and TRBJ2-3, with TRBD2 identical over 10 bases. Trimming at V came to 5 bases and at J to 2 bases, leaving 7 bases not matched to a gene. The CDR3 contains 16 residues. Germline V CDR1 and CDR2: SGHTA, FQGNSA. This chain's CDR3 is CASSPVSGRATDTQYF. The CDR3 DNA reads as TGTGCCAGCAGCCCGGTCAGCGGGAGGGCCACAGATACGCAGTATTTT.

The chain is built from TRBV5-1 and TRBJ1-2; D gene ambiguous. V lost 0 bases and J lost 3, with 12 bases in between. The CDR3 runs to 15 residues. CDR1 and CDR2 (germline): SGHRS, YFSETQ. The DNA of the CDR3 is TGCGCCAGCAGCTTGGGTTCAGGAACAGACTATGGCTACACCTTC. It yields the protein CASSLGSGTDYGYTF.

J is TRBJ2-1 and V is TRBV15, with D possibly matching TRBD2 (6 bases). Trimming removed 1 base from V and 4 bases from J, with 8 bases in between. Germline loops: CDR1 LNHNV, CDR2 YYDKDF (reference sequence). This CDR3 spans 14 amino acids. This chain's CDR3 is CATSRAEGYNEQFF. As DNA, the CDR3 is TGTGCCACCAGCAGAGCGGAGGGGTACAATGAGCAGTTCTTC.

This clonotype was observed a handful of times. The CDR3 DNA sequence: TGTGCCATCACCCCGGGACTAGCGAGCACAGATACGCAGTATTTT. Its translation is CAITPGLASTDTQYF. This chain joins TRBV10-3 and TRBJ2-3, with 10 bases lining up with TRBD2. Germline V gives CDR1 ENHRY, CDR2 SYGVKD. J was trimmed by 0 bases and V by 7 bases; bases with no gene match: 4. The CDR3 is 15 residues long.

This clonotype turned up a few times. This rearrangement joins TRBV3-1 to TRBJ2-7, with D possibly being TRBD1 (6 bases). Germline V gene lookup returns CDR1 LGHDT and CDR2 YNNKEL (reference sequence). V was clipped by 2 bases and J by 1 base, with 9 bases between them. CDR3 length: 14 amino acids. Here the CDR3 reads CASSQPGVSYEQYF. CDR3 bases: TGTGCCAGCAGCCAACCAGGGGTTTCCTACGAGCAGTACTTC.

This chain joins TRBV7-9 and TRBJ2-4, with TRBD1 matching 9 bases. In germline, CDR1 is SEHNR, CDR2 FQNEAQ (reference sequence). The CDR3 has 17 residues. Germline trimming cut 3 bases from V and 1 base from J; bases unmatched to any gene: 7. As DNA, the CDR3 is TGTGCCAGCAGCTTGGAGGGGACAGGGATGGCCAAAAACATTCAGTACTTC. As protein: CASSLEGTGMAKNIQYF.

This clonotype was detected only a few times. This chain joins TRBV4-3 and TRBJ2-7; D call uncertain. Between the trimmed V and J ends, which lost 0 bases and 4 bases, there was a span of 13 bases. This CDR3 spans 15 amino acids. Germline lookup yields CDR1 LGHNA and CDR2 YSLEER. The CDR3 sequence: CASSQEVRFDYEQYF. DNA for the CDR3: TGCGCCAGCAGCCAAGAGGTCCGGTTTGATTACGAGCAGTACTTC.

This clonotype has a count of ten or more. CDR3 protein: CASSPTGTDTQYF. The CDR3 region has the DNA TGCGCCAGCAGCCCCACAGGCACAGATACGCAGTATTTT. The chain employs TRBV5-1 and TRBJ2-3; D gene ambiguous. Trimming removed 4 bases from V and 1 base from J, with 7 bases in between. The germline V gene has CDR1 SGHRS and CDR2 YFSETQ. The CDR3 covers 13 residues. The variable domain in full, with the rest retrieved from reference TRBV5-1 and TRBJ2-3, is KAGVTQTPRYLIKTRGQQVTLSCSPISGHRSVSWYQQTPGQGLQFLFEYFSETQRNKGNFPGRFSGRQFSNSRSEMNVSTLELGDSALYLCASSPTGTDTQYFGPGTRLTVL.

This clonotype was picked up a small number of times. This chain connects TRBV7-2 to TRBJ1-1, with D possibly matching TRBD1 (5 bases). Germline V lookup: CDR1 SGHTA, CDR2 FQGNSA. The CDR3 extends over 14 amino acids. Trimming took 3 bases from V and 3 from J, leaving 11 bases between them. The DNA of the CDR3 is TGTGCCAGCAGCTTTTTGGGCAGGGACACTGAAGCTTTCTTT. It codes for CASSFLGRDTEAFF.

The V call is TRBV6-5, the J call TRBJ1-2; a weak D match, TRBD1 (5 bases). This CDR3 is 13 amino acids long. V was trimmed by 6 bases and J by 6 bases, leaving 14 bases between them. CDR1 and CDR2 (germline): MNHEY, SVGAGI. The CDR3 DNA follows: TGTGCCAGCAGCCGCAGGGAATTCCATGGCTACACCTTC. Translation: CASSRREFHGYTF.